The clone carrying this T cell receptor beta chain has just one count. The target antigen is unknown. Profiled with immunoSEQ multiplex PCR; TCRdb holds only in-frame clones, not every one. Among 85,000 to 130,000 clones listed, over 85% were seen once. This sample was included in a study of T cell responses to AZD1222 COVID-19 vaccine. The germline V gene encodes CDR1 LNHDA and CDR2 SQIVND (reference sequence). This CDR3 is built from 13 residues. V dropped 5 bases and J dropped 5; count of bases not matched to a gene: 5. Points from the study as a whole: Reportedly, nearly half of unique spike TCRs recognized epitopes outside B.1.351/B.1.1.7 mutations. Only six or seven AZD1222 recipients tested seropositive at baseline.

The source of this sequence is an adult in good health. The V call is TRBV19, the J call TRBJ1-1; the match to TRBD1 covers 7 bases. The input for sequencing was peripheral blood, taken on day 0 of AZD1222 vaccination. The CDR3 sequence is CASSETTGTEAFF. Written as DNA, the CDR3 is TGTGCCAGTAGTGAGACGACAGGGACTGAAGCTTTCTTT.